This TCR beta chain was documented in a study of blood T cell repertoires in COVID-19. Whole-study context: Two negative PCRs, clearance, or symptom resolution were required of recovered Cohort 3 donors.

This CDR3 comprises 16 residues. Original analysis: Nucleated cell counts were estimated from reference gene primer amplification. The method was immunoSEQ multiplex PCR; TCRdb's version includes in-frame clones alone and lacks a portion of them. That table supplies the V and J calls and clone size; D and trimming were determined from the DNA. The top ten clones hold roughly 1.9% of a sample with about 400,000 clones, about 87% of them seen once. Participants spanned ages about 18 to 100 years and resided in about two dozen US areas. This chain links TRBV21-1 with TRBJ1-5; the DNA was not used to check the table's D call, TRBD1. TRBV21-1 has pseudogene status. The TCR sequence derives from a man aged 40-55 years in a cohort exposed to, infected with or recovered from COVID-19 (not recorded which). The sequencing sample was made of PBMCs or T cells enriched from blood (not recorded which). Written as DNA, the CDR3 is TGTGCCAGCAGAATTACGTCAGGGGGGTCTAATCAGCCCCAGCATTTT. Translating it yields CASRITSGGSNQPQHF.